Detailed here is one T cell receptor beta chain. No antigen is known for it. Base qualities are not recorded, but no much larger clone differs from it by a single base. Donors were healthy HIV-negative adults with no recently reported acute infections or vaccinations. All donors were Caucasian adults living in Nashville, Tennessee, USA. CD4+ T cells were enriched by magnetic negative selection; naive cells were then positively selected on CD45RA, and the negative fraction formed the memory subset. Blood was obtained by leukapheresis, after which PBMCs were separated by Ficoll-Histopaque density gradient centrifugation and cryopreserved in liquid nitrogen vapor phase. Analytical flow cytometry was used to check the purity and quantity of every magnetically sorted T cell population. Genomic DNA was isolated from each sorted fraction and quantified by UV absorbance on a Nanodrop 2000c. TCR CDR3 regions were amplified from genomic DNA by multiplex PCR using the deep immunoSEQ assay. Genomic DNA extracted from each cell subset was distributed evenly over all wells of several immunoSEQ 96-well plates, and each plate served as one replicate. For sorted subsets, about 0.2 ug genomic DNA, equal to about 30,000 T cell genomes, was loaded into each replicate PCR. Purified libraries were quantified with a Qubit 3.0 fluorometer, sized on a Bioanalyzer 2100, and re-quantified with the KAPA Library Quantification kit. Every immunoSEQ 96-well plate was sequenced on a separate single-read 150-cycle Illumina NextSeq 550 flow cell. The original methods were these. Because the immunoSEQ output held only junctional sequences and lacked quality scores, the filtering could not match the filtering applied to full-length reads. To assign V/J genes and CDR3, sequences were annotated against IMGT germline references using PyIR, a Python wrapper for IgBLAST v1.9. Reads were filtered out if the reads had weak V/J assignments (E-value above 1e-6), no CDR3, stop codons, out-of-frame junctions, or ambiguous translated residues. V3J clonotypes were defined by identical inferred V gene, J gene, and CDR3 amino acid sequence. To compute the percentage overlap between repertoires, the number of shared unique clonotypes was divided by the size of the smaller repertoire. Richness of each repertoire was evaluated using RTK rarefaction, the Chao1 estimator, and Recon v2.1 estimates of unobserved clonotypes. Generation probabilities for all TCRbeta clonotypes obtained by the gDNA method from a few donors were computed using OLGA. TCRdb stores this immuneACCESS table with in-frame sequences only. Part of the clones is absent; in the studies checked, under half of the shortfall reflects unresolved V genes, and no reason is known for the rest. The V and J calls and clone size come from that table; D and trimming were worked out from the DNA. Recorded for this sample are around 1.1 million clones; around three quarters of them occurred a single time. In total, the top ten clones hold roughly 0.65% of the sample.

This entry is derived from a study of shared clonotypes between healthy human individuals (TCRdb year 2020). Concerning the study at large: Three men and a couple of women, aged 18 to 49 years, made up the cohort. To estimate repertoire size and how much clonotypes are shared between individuals, the study performed deep sequencing of blood TCR repertoires from roughly five healthy adults. Between about 0.9 and 9 billion PBMCs per donor were obtained by leukapheresis. To increase sequencing depth and limit assay-specific biases, TCR repertoire library preparation and sequencing were carried out by different laboratories using diverse techniques. Per donor, three plates each were used for CD4 naive and CD4 memory, two for CD8 naive, and one for CD8 memory.

Sequences SNHLY (CDR1) and FYNNEI (CDR2) are obtained from the germline V gene. V is trimmed back by 3 bases and J by 2 bases, and the junction contains 3 bases that no gene match accounts for. From cysteine to phenylalanine, the CDR3 is 15 amino acids long. CDR3 DNA only is kept here, 45 bases in frame from base 1. Points the paper makes about the study in general: Pairwise subsampling indicated that sequencing depth was expected to affect the degree of clonotype sharing among donors. Sampling was restricted to blood, and TCR repertoires in tissue are likely to differ from TCR repertoires in blood. Because the study included a small number of donors, the genetic and exposure-history diversity represented was limited. Clonotypes shared by all four sorted-subset donors showed higher generation probabilities than non-shared clonotypes. Across a handful of donors, about 5% of naive CD4, roughly 3.4% of naive CD8, 2% to 2.5% of memory CD4, and roughly 0.4% of memory CD8 clonotypes were shared. Rarefaction of sorted-subset datasets indicated incomplete sequencing despite the large sequencing depth. Estimated clonotype richness was generally larger for naive than for memory subsets.

The origin of this receptor is a man younger than 30 in good health. Some clones in this sample may be carry-over from other donors' samples. Material for sequencing was memory CD4+ T cells from PBMCs. In light of the paper, this sample's cell subset or site label describes: CD45RA-negative fraction. The chain couples TRBV2 to TRBJ2-7, with TRBD2 matching 11 junction bases. The CDR3 region reads CASSEGLAVAYEQYF. The DNA sequence is as follows: TGTGCCAGCAGTGAGGGACTAGCGGTCGCCTACGAGCAGTACTTC.